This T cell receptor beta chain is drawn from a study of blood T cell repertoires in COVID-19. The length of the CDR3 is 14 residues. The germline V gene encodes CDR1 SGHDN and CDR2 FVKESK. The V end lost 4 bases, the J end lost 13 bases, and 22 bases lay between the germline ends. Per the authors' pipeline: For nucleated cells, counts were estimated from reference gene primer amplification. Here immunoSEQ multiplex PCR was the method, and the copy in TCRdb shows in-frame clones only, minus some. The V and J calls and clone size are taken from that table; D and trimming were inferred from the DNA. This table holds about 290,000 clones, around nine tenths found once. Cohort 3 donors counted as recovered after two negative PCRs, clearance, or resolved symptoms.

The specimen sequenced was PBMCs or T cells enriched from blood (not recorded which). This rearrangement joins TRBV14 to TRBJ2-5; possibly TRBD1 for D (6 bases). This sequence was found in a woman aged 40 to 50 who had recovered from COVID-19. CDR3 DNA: TGTGCCAGCAGCCGAAATCACGGACAGCCCCCGGGGTACTTC. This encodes CASSRNHGQPPGYF. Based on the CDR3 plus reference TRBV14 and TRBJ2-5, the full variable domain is EAGVTQFPSHSVIEKGQTVTLRCDPISGHDNLYWYRRVMGKEIKFLLHFVKESKQDESGMPNNRFLAERTGGTYSTLKVQPAELEDSGVYFCASSRNHGQPPGYFGPGTRLLVL.